These 29 T cell receptor beta chains came from one sample sequenced in a study of T-cell reconstitution after alpha-beta-depleted transplantation in children. As it was prepared, the TCRbeta library received unique molecular identifiers. TCRdb used MiXCR to reprocess the PCR reads, holding one entry per CDR3 protein. The sample shows about 260,000 distinct CDR3 sequences, 9.5% to 13% of them seen only once. The sequences come from peripheral blood, collected 180 days after TCRalphabeta/CD19-depleted stem cell transplant. These receptors originate from a male patient between 2 and 10 years old who had a stem cell transplant for chronic granulomatous disease, so the T cells may come from the graft donor.

This clonotype was seen ten or more times. The chain is built from TRBV7-9 and TRBJ2-1, with D unclear. The V end was cut by 4 bases, the J end by 5 bases, with 18 bases between. From germline, CDR1 is SEHNR and CDR2 FQNEAQ (reference sequence). This CDR3 comprises 16 residues. The CDR3 region has the DNA TGTGCCAGCAGCTCGCTCACTTGGGGATACGACAATGAGCAGTTCTTC. Residues: CASSSLTWGYDNEQFF.

To note about this clonotype: Being one base from a much bigger clone, this may be a read error. The CDR3 bases are TGTGCCAGCAGCTTGGGACAGGGGATGGGATACGAGCAGTACTTC. This translates into CASSLGQGMGYEQYF. The rearrangement uses TRBV5-5 and TRBJ2-7, with 8 bases aligning to TRBD1. The CDR3 spans 15 residues. Germline V CDR1 and CDR2: SGHKS, YYEKEE (reference sequence). Losses at the gene ends were 0 bases for V and 4 bases for J; bases not matched to a gene: 6.

The gene calls are TRBV12-3 or TRBV12-4 and TRBJ1-2; 7 bases are shared with TRBD1. The CDR3 contains 14 residues. V gave up 6 bases and J gave up 4 bases; unmatched junction bases: 8. For the CDR3, the DNA is TGTGCCAGCAGCTCGGACAGGACCCTCTATGGCTACACCTTC. This codes for CASSSDRTLYGYTF.

In this sample, this clonotype turned up many times. The rearrangement uses TRBV11-2 and TRBJ2-7; 8 bases are a match to TRBD1. Germline trimming cut 1 base from V and 3 bases from J; bases unmatched to any gene: 5. CDR1 SGHAT and CDR2 FQNNGV come from the germline V gene. The CDR3 loop spans 15 amino acids. This CDR3 reads CASSLGDRPLYEQYF. The CDR3 DNA is TGTGCCAGCAGCTTAGGGGACAGGCCTCTCTACGAGCAGTACTTC.

This clonotype has ten or more counts. The chain couples TRBV10-2 to TRBJ2-7, with 11 positions matching TRBD2. From germline, CDR1 is WSHSY and CDR2 SAAADI. V trimming: 4 bases; J trimming: 0 bases; junction bases outside the gene matches: 5. The length of the CDR3 is 16 residues. CDR3 sequence (DNA): TGCGCCAGCAGTGTCTCCCTAGCGGGAGGCTCCTACGAGCAGTACTTC. The encoded protein is CASSVSLAGGSYEQYF.

This clonotype was recorded at least ten times. The chain carries TRBV4-2 and TRBJ2-7, with D maybe TRBD2 (7 bases). The CDR3 consists of 16 residues. The V gene's germline CDR1 is LGHNA and CDR2 YNFKEQ. The V and J ends lost 1 base and 5 bases respectively, with 18 bases between them. The CDR3 DNA reads TGTGCCAGCAGCCAAGTCCGGGGGGAGGGGGGACACGAGCAGTACTTC. This translates into CASSQVRGEGGHEQYF.

This clonotype was detected many times. This sequence joins TRBV28 and TRBJ2-3; D is undetermined. V was clipped by 4 bases and J by 2 bases, with 19 bases between them. CDR3 length: 17 amino acids. The germline V gene has CDR1 MDHEN and CDR2 SYDVKM. The CDR3 here is CASSSVTLLANTDTQYF. CDR3 nucleotides: TGTGCCAGCAGTTCCGTCACATTGTTGGCGAACACAGATACGCAGTATTTT.

This clonotype showed up many times. This chain joins TRBV6-5 and TRBJ1-2, with D possibly matching TRBD1 (6 bases). CDR3 length: 14 amino acids. CDR1 is MNHEY and CDR2 is SVGAGI in the germline V gene. V lost 2 bases and J lost 7, with 14 bases in between. CDR3 in DNA: TGTGCCAGCAGTTACGGGCACAGGGCGGCTGGCTACACCTTC. Its protein product is CASSYGHRAAGYTF.

This clonotype was seen only a few times. The DNA is omitted, as the CDR3 cannot be located on it reliably, and the CDR3 follows TCRdb's listing. This sequence joins TRBV6-2 or TRBV6-3 and TRBJ2-5; no DNA check was done on the table's D call, TRBD1. The CDR3 is 14 residues long, ends included. Germline V CDR1 and CDR2: MNHEY, SVGEGT. CDR3 in amino acids: CASSSSGPQETQYF.

As to this clonotype: This could be a read error, since a much larger clone is one nucleotide away. The J gene is TRBJ2-3, the V gene TRBV20-1; no reliable D call. CDR3 length: 17 amino acids. CDR1 is DFQATT, CDR2 SNEGSKA, per germline (reference sequence). V was pared by 4 bases and J by 1 base, with 21 bases between. The CDR3 spells CSAINYGLRIRTDTQYF. The CDR3 region has the DNA TGCAGTGCTATAAACTACGGTCTGAGGATACGCACAGATACGCAGTATTTT.

The rearrangement uses TRBV5-6 and TRBJ2-1; 8 bases align to TRBD1. Trimming took 3 bases from V and 5 from J; bases not matched to a gene: 7. The CDR3 consists of 15 residues. CDR1 and CDR2 (germline): SGHDT, YYEEEE. The CDR3 sequence: CASSSTGAYHNEQFF. The DNA of the CDR3 is TGTGCCAGCAGCTCGACAGGGGCGTACCACAATGAGCAGTTCTTC.

This clonotype appeared many times. V is TRBV28 and J is TRBJ2-3; a weak D match, TRBD1 (5 bases). This CDR3 spans 13 amino acids. V was pared by 8 bases and J by 9 bases, with 18 bases between. Germline CDR1 and CDR2: MDHEN and SYDVKM. The CDR3 spells CASAQGAVGTQYF. The CDR3 DNA reads TGTGCCAGCGCTCAGGGTGCGGTAGGAACGCAGTATTTT.

This clonotype has a handful of counts. V gene TRBV19 combines with J gene TRBJ2-3; no clear D gene. The V end was cut by 1 base, the J end by 2 bases, with 7 bases between. This CDR3 comprises 14 residues. CDR1 is LNHDA, CDR2 SQIVND, per germline (reference sequence). This CDR3 reads CASSIGLNTDTQYF. Written as DNA, the CDR3 is TGTGCCAGTAGTATAGGACTCAACACAGATACGCAGTATTTT.

The table lists this clonotype with many counts. The chain recombines TRBV27 with TRBJ2-7; TRBD2 agrees at 7 bases. Germline loops: CDR1 MNHEY, CDR2 SMNVEV (reference sequence). The V and J ends lost 2 bases and 4 bases, in that order; junction bases with no gene match: 11. This CDR3 contains 16 residues. For the CDR3, the DNA is TGTGCCAGCAGTTTAACCCCGGGACTACTCCAGTACGAGCAGTACTTC. Translated, it gives CASSLTPGLLQYEQYF.

This clonotype turned up a few times. This chain links TRBV2 with TRBJ2-5; D is possibly TRBD2 (5 bases). Germline V lookup: CDR1 SNHLY, CDR2 FYNNEI. The CDR3 totals 14 residues. Trimming shortened V by 7 bases and J by 5 bases, and 17 bases separated the two germline ends. For the CDR3, the DNA is TGTGCCAGCAACTATGGACTCCCACCTGAGACCCAGTACTTC. It specifies CASNYGLPPETQYF.

At least ten counts were recorded for this clonotype. The chain combines TRBV7-2 with TRBJ2-7; D is ambiguous. This CDR3 is built from 13 residues. Trimming took off 5 bases at V and 0 bases at J, with 8 bases between the two ends. CDR1 and CDR2 from the germline V gene are SGHTA and FQGNSA. CDR3 protein: CASSLISSYEQYF. The CDR3, as DNA: TGTGCCAGCAGCCTCATATCCTCCTACGAGCAGTACTTC. Variable domain in full (rest from reference TRBV7-2 and TRBJ2-7): GAGVSQSPSNKVTEKGKDVELRCDPISGHTALYWYRQSLGQGLEFLIYFQGNSAPDKSGLPSDRFSAERTGGSVSTLTIQRTQQEDSAVYLCASSLISSYEQYFGPGTRLTVT.

This clonotype showed up many times. This chain uses TRBV5-1 with TRBJ2-3, with D perhaps TRBD2 (6 bases). The CDR3 runs to 19 residues. Germline loops: CDR1 SGHRS, CDR2 YFSETQ. Trimming removed 0 bases at V and 0 bases at J, with 20 bases between. CDR3 amino acids: CASSLGRGADTSSTDTQYF. CDR3 bases: TGCGCCAGCAGCTTGGGACGCGGGGCGGACACCTCTAGCACAGATACGCAGTATTTT.

This clonotype was seen repeatedly, ten times or more. This chain connects TRBV5-4 to TRBJ1-1; D call uncertain. The CDR3 has 13 residues. V dropped 4 bases and J dropped 4 bases, with 11 bases sitting between them. The V gene's germline CDR1 is SGHNT and CDR2 YYREEE (reference sequence). CDR3 bases: TGTGCCAGCAGCCTCCTAGGAACCACTGAAGCTTTCTTT. Amino acids: CASSLLGTTEAFF. Full variable domain (missing parts from reference TRBV5-4 and TRBJ1-1): ETGVTQSPTHLIKTRGQQVTLRCSSQSGHNTVSWYQQALGQGPQFIFQYYREEENGRGNFPPRFSGLQFPNYSSELNVNALELDDSALYLCASSLLGTTEAFFGQGTRLTVV.

This clonotype has a count of ten or more. This chain uses TRBV29-1 with TRBJ1-2, with a weak D call TRBD1 (6 bases). Trimming cost V 5 bases and J 8 bases, with 18 bases left between them. CDR3 size: 13 residues. The germline gives CDR1 SQVTM, CDR2 ANQGSEA. CDR3 protein: CSVLLRDNRGYTF. The CDR3 region has the DNA TGCAGCGTTCTACTCCGGGACAATCGGGGCTACACCTTC. The variable domain in full, with the rest retrieved from reference TRBV29-1 and TRBJ1-2, is SAVISQKPSRDICQRGTSLTIQCQVDSQVTMMFWYRQQPGQSLTLIATANQGSEATYESGFVIDKFPISRPNLTFSTLTVSNMSPEDSSIYLCSVLLRDNRGYTFGSGTRLTVV.

This clonotype was seen at least ten times. V is TRBV7-8 and J is TRBJ2-3; 11 nucleotides align to TRBD2. The germline CDR1 and CDR2 sequences are SGHVS and FQNEAQ. The CDR3 covers 16 residues. The trim removed 3 bases at V and 5 bases at J, leaving 7 bases unmatched. The CDR3 reads CASSFDSGRAIDTQYF. The DNA of the CDR3 is TGTGCCAGCAGCTTCGATAGCGGGAGGGCAATAGATACGCAGTATTTT.

There are many counts of this clonotype. The V and J genes are TRBV28 and TRBJ1-6; unclear D gene. Germline values: CDR1 MDHEN, CDR2 SYDVKM. The V end lost 9 bases, the J end lost 9 bases, and 15 bases lay between the germline ends. CDR3 length: 13 amino acids. The CDR3 nucleotides are TGTGCCAGTGGGAGAGACGATCCTTCACCCCTCCACTTT. Its protein is CASGRDDPSPLHF.

This clonotype has ten or more counts. The chain joins TRBV3-1 to TRBJ2-5; D unclear. The CDR3 extends over 15 amino acids. Germline values: CDR1 LGHDT, CDR2 YNNKEL (reference sequence). Trimming took 3 bases from V and 5 from J, leaving 16 bases between them. The DNA of the CDR3 is TGTGCCAGCAGCCAGGGAACTCGAGAGCAGGAGACCCAGTACTTC. As protein: CASSQGTREQETQYF.

This clonotype appeared many times. The rearrangement joins TRBV4-3 to TRBJ2-7, with D possibly being TRBD2 (5 bases). Per germline, CDR1 LGHNA and CDR2 YSLEER. The CDR3 has 15 residues. The V end was cut by 3 bases, the J end by 2 bases, with 14 bases between. The CDR3 protein is CASSQLAEGTYEQYF. CDR3 nucleotide sequence: TGCGCCAGCAGCCAGCTAGCAGAGGGAACCTACGAGCAGTACTTC.

Many counts were recorded for this clonotype. The V gene is TRBV12-3 or TRBV12-4, the J gene TRBJ2-7; TRBD1 matches at 9 bases. The CDR3 spans 17 residues. V dropped 6 bases and J dropped 2; count of bases not matched to a gene: 14. The CDR3 is CASSPDRGSSLAYEQYF. The CDR3 DNA is TGTGCCAGCAGCCCGGACAGGGGATCCTCTTTGGCCTACGAGCAGTACTTC.

The table lists this clonotype with many counts. This sequence joins TRBV24-1 and TRBJ2-1; TRBD2 matches at 12 bases. The germline V gene has CDR1 KGHDR and CDR2 SFDVKD. J lost 8 bases, V lost 3 bases, and 7 bases had no gene match. The CDR3 is made up of 16 amino acids. CDR3 protein: CATSDQTSGRRDEQFF. CDR3 sequence (DNA): TGTGCCACCAGTGATCAGACTAGCGGGAGAAGGGATGAGCAGTTCTTC.

This clonotype was seen repeatedly, ten times or more. The rearrangement uses TRBV6-9 and TRBJ2-5, with 10 bases fitting TRBD1. CDR1 MNHGY and CDR2 SVAAGI come from the germline V gene. V shed 6 bases, J shed 4 bases, and the junction held 8 bases outside the gene matches. The CDR3 has 15 amino acids. The CDR3 nucleotides are TGTGCCAGCAGGCAGGGACAGGGGAAGCGAGAGACCCAGTACTTC. It is translated as CASRQGQGKRETQYF.

This clonotype came up many times. The chain carries TRBV12-3 or TRBV12-4 and TRBJ2-3; TRBD1 might be the D (6 bases). The CDR3 sequence is 13 residues long. The V and J ends lost 6 bases and 2 bases respectively, with 9 bases between them. CDR3 loop: CASRGDNTDTQYF. The CDR3 region has the DNA TGTGCCAGCAGAGGGGACAACACAGATACGCAGTATTTT.

The V gene is TRBV11-2, the J gene TRBJ2-3, with D perhaps TRBD1 (6 bases). Germline assignment: CDR1 SGHAT and CDR2 FQNNGV. Between the trimmed V and J ends, which lost 5 bases and 3 bases, there was a span of 12 bases. The CDR3 loop spans 14 amino acids. The DNA of the CDR3 is TGTGCCAGCAGCCGCCGGGACATGACAGATACGCAGTATTTT. It translates to CASSRRDMTDTQYF.

This clonotype was seen many times. The V call is TRBV7-2, the J call TRBJ1-5; the D is unclear. Per the germline V gene, CDR1 is SGHTA and CDR2 is FQGNSA. The V gene lost 1 base and the J gene lost 0 bases, with 7 bases spanning the gap. The CDR3 spans 15 residues. The CDR3 loop is CASSLDGHSNQPQHF. CDR3 in DNA: TGTGCCAGCAGCTTAGACGGCCATAGCAATCAGCCCCAGCATTTT.